The rows below give T cell receptor beta chains drawn from one sample of a study of T cells in Graves' hyperthyroidism and ophthalmopathy. MiXCR, applied by TCRdb to the multiplex PCR reads, yields one record per CDR3 protein. The table shows 450,000 to 650,000 distinct CDR3 sequences, with 17% occurring only once. Sequenced: blood. These receptors were taken from a woman aged 18-29 years with Graves' ophthalmopathy. Each CDR3 is given with its conserved first and last residue. The D gene is left open where the match is weak. Not all rows give a size; the values are once, few, many and, for expanded clones, a class.

TRBV7-9	few	TRBJ1-3	.	CASSLTFSGNTIYF	TGTGCCAGCAGCCTGACTTTCTCTGGAAACACCATATATTTT
TRBV6-1	.	TRBJ2-4	.	CASSPDNRGRGAKNIQYF	TGTGCCAGCAGTCCCGATAACAGGGGTCGGGGGGCCAAAAACATTCAGTACTTC
TRBV5-5	many	TRBJ1-1	.	CASSLRTGAANTEAFF	TGTGCCAGCAGCTTGCGAACCGGGGCAGCAAACACTGAAGCTTTCTTT
TRBV12-3/TRBV12-4	many	TRBJ1-1	.	CASSLSDLTYTEAFF	TGTGCCAGCAGTTTAAGCGATCTGACATACACTGAAGCTTTCTTT
TRBV11-3	.	TRBJ2-5	TRBD1	CASSLGAGGGGETQYF	TGTGCCAGCAGCCTGGGTGCAGGGGGCGGCGGGGAGACCCAGTACTTC
TRBV28	.	TRBJ2-1	.	CAIKGPTGAYNEQFF	TGTGCCATCAAGGGTCCCACAGGTGCCTACAATGAGCAGTTCTTC
TRBV7-3	.	TRBJ1-1	.	CASSLGVGMNTEAFF	TGTGCCAGCAGCTTAGGGGTTGGAATGAACACTGAAGCTTTCTTT
TRBV13	.	TRBJ2-3	.	CASSGIAEGITDTQYF	TGTGCCAGCAGCGGGATAGCGGAGGGGATCACAGATACGCAGTATTTT
TRBV13	.	TRBJ1-6	.	CASSPRDGNSPLHF	TGTGCCAGCAGCCCCCGGGACGGGAATTCACCCCTCCACTTT
TRBV12-3/TRBV12-4	many	TRBJ2-3	.	CASSFYNAGGTDTQYF	TGTGCCAGCAGTTTCTATAACGCAGGCGGCACAGATACGCAGTATTTT
TRBV30	.	TRBJ2-3	TRBD2	CAWTGAGGVPDTQYF	TGTGCCTGGACGGGGGCGGGAGGGGTCCCGGATACGCAGTATTTT
TRBV7-2	.	TRBJ1-4	.	CASSSAPFGEKLFF	TGTGCCAGCAGCTCGGCCCCATTTGGAGAAAAACTGTTTTTT
TRBV7-2	.	TRBJ1-2	.	CASSTQVGQTAGYTF	TGTGCCAGCAGCACCCAGGTGGGGCAGACTGCGGGCTACACCTTC
TRBV6-1	many	TRBJ2-7	.	CASSEAGEMVYEQYF	TGTGCCAGCAGTGAAGCAGGTGAGATGGTCTACGAGCAGTACTTC
TRBV6-5	.	TRBJ2-7	.	CASSNGPDGGQYF	TGTGCCAGCAGTAACGGGCCAGACGGCGGGCAGTACTTC
TRBV5-1	few	TRBJ1-1	.	CASSLDRVYTEAFF	TGCGCCAGCAGCTTGGATCGGGTGTACACTGAAGCTTTCTTT
TRBV10-3	.	TRBJ2-7	TRBD1	CAISDTGTGLYEQYF	TGTGCCATCAGTGACACCGGGACAGGGCTGTACGAGCAGTACTTC
TRBV7-2	many	TRBJ2-5	TRBD2	CASSLTSGGAGETQYF	TGTGCCAGCAGCCTGACTAGCGGGGGGGCAGGAGAGACCCAGTACTTC
TRBV11-2	few	TRBJ2-1	TRBD2	CASSLDGFGTSGYNEQFF	TGTGCCAGCAGCTTAGACGGCTTTGGGACTAGCGGATACAATGAGCAGTTCTTC
TRBV7-6	.	TRBJ2-7	TRBD2	CASSMGLADEQYF	TGTGCCAGCAGCATGGGACTAGCCGACGAGCAGTACTTC
TRBV3-1	.	TRBJ1-3	.	CASSQEGGRNTIYF	TGTGCCAGCAGCCAAGAGGGTGGTAGAAACACCATATATTTT
TRBV5-4	.	TRBJ2-5	TRBD1	CASSRAGQGRETQYF	TGTGCCAGCAGCCGCGCTGGACAGGGTAGGGAGACCCAGTACTTC
TRBV5-1	few	TRBJ2-7	TRBD2	CASSFRLAGGSGYEQYF	TGCGCCAGCAGCTTCCGACTAGCGGGGGGCTCCGGGTACGAGCAGTACTTC
TRBV6-1	many	TRBJ1-2	TRBD1	CASSIFGQGDGYTF	TGTGCCAGCAGCATCTTCGGACAGGGAGATGGCTACACCTTC
TRBV5-5	once	TRBJ1-5	.	CASTWRPEVYSNQPQHF	TGTGCCAGCACCTGGCGGCCAGAGGTTTATAGCAATCAGCCCCAGCATTTT
TRBV10-3	.	TRBJ1-5	TRBD1	CATGQDSNQPQHF	TGTGCCACCGGACAGGATAGCAATCAGCCCCAGCATTTT
TRBV29-1	.	TRBJ1-1	.	CSVDVENTEAFF	TGCAGCGTTGATGTTGAGAACACTGAAGCTTTCTTT
TRBV2	many	TRBJ2-5	TRBD2	CASSGSGREQETQYF	TGTGCCAGCAGTGGTAGCGGGAGGGAGCAAGAGACCCAGTACTTC
TRBV7-9	many	TRBJ2-7	.	CASSSNAPYYEQYF	TGTGCCAGCAGCTCCAACGCCCCCTACTACGAGCAGTACTTC
TRBV5-6	.	TRBJ2-1	.	CASSPGPSPFF	TGTGCCAGCAGCCCGGGCCCGAGCCCGTTCTTC
TRBV30	many	TRBJ1-3	TRBD1	CACDREGNTIYF	TGTGCCTGCGACAGGGAGGGTAACACCATATATTTT
TRBV4-1	.	TRBJ1-2	TRBD1	CASSQASGTGSGYTF	TGCGCCAGCAGCCAAGCGTCCGGGACAGGGTCTGGCTACACCTTC
TRBV30	many	TRBJ2-2	.	CAWKGLTGELFF	TGTGCCTGGAAAGGACTCACCGGGGAGCTGTTTTTT
TRBV27	few	TRBJ2-2	.	CASSLSLGGELFF	TGTGCCAGCAGTTTATCGTTAGGTGGGGAGCTGTTTTTT
TRBV14	many	TRBJ2-7	TRBD1	CASSQDLEGADEQYF	TGTGCCAGCAGCCAAGATCTTGAGGGGGCCGACGAGCAGTACTTC